The clone carrying this T cell receptor (beta chain) occurred a few times. Antigen unknown. Germline CDR1 MNHNY, CDR2 SVGAGI (reference sequence). The V and J ends lost 2 bases and 6 bases, in that order; junction bases with no gene match: 7. The length of the CDR3 is 14 residues. The source of the sample is a study of T cells in Graves' hyperthyroidism and ophthalmopathy. Regarding the study as a whole: The model made its ophthalmopathy prediction, and onset followed a median around 6.9 months later. Most thyroid clonotypes with frequency above 0.001 were detected in blood.

There were TCR beta CDR3 regions amplified from RNA transcripts. The HTBI primer set served for first-round RT-PCR of the TCR CDR3. TCRdb reprocessed the multiplex PCR reads via MiXCR and lists one record per CDR3 protein. The sample includes roughly 96,000 distinct CDR3 sequences, 51% seen only once; the top ten take about 25%. Among the patients, aged 18 to 65, hyperthyroidism was newly diagnosed and had lasted under 2 months. This sequence joins TRBV6-6 and TRBJ2-7, with 7 nucleotides matching TRBD2. Sample: blood. The source of this sequence is a woman aged 40-49 years with Graves' hyperthyroidism. CDR3 in amino acids: CASSYLAVPLEQYF. DNA of the CDR3: TGTGCCAGCAGTTACCTAGCGGTACCTCTCGAGCAGTACTTC.